This note documents a single T cell receptor (beta chain) sequence. The repertoire was sequenced with immunoSEQ multiplex PCR; TCRdb's copy has only in-frame clones and lacks some. The sample shows about 360,000 clones, roughly 86% of them seen only once. These data belong to a study of blood T cell repertoires in COVID-19. About the study: The analysed material was cDNA or gDNA that came from T cells, B-cell-depleted T cells, or PBMCs.

Trimming cost V 0 bases and J 4 bases; bases outside gene matches: 9. Germline CDR1 reads MNHNS; CDR2 reads SASEGT. The CDR3 contains 16 residues. What was sequenced was peripheral blood. The sequence derives from a human donor in a cohort sampled during active COVID-19. The chain joins TRBV6-1 to TRBJ2-7; TRBD1 matches 7 bases. CDR3 in DNA: TGTGCCAGCAGTGAAGCGTGGACAGGTGCAGGGTACGAGCAGTACTTC. The encoded protein is CASSEAWTGAGYEQYF.